The clone carrying this TCR beta chain occurred many times. The antigen is undetermined. The CDR3 is cut off 3 residues early in the read; its end comes from the germline J gene. The method was immunoSEQ multiplex PCR; TCRdb's version includes in-frame clones alone and lacks a portion of them. There are about 34,000 clones in the sample, none observed a single time. The CDR3 covers 12 residues. Looked up from germline, CDR1 is SGHKS and CDR2 is YYEKEE (reference sequence). Trimming stripped 4 bases from V and 0 bases from J, with 5 bases between. The entry originates in a study of T cell clonality in common variable immunodeficiency. Findings and caveats of the study: What drives increased CVID clonality needs T cell subpopulation sequencing.

The sample was peripheral blood mononuclear cells. The rearrangement links TRBV5-5 to TRBJ2-7; D remains ambiguous. The receptor was derived from a person aged 18 to 70 in good health. The CDR3 bases that were read are TGTGCCAGCAGCCCCAGCTCCTACGAG. Its translation is CASSPSSYE. The full-length CDR3 reads as CASSPSSYEQYF.